A single sample gave rise to the 10 T cell receptor beta chains below, sequenced in a study of blood T cell repertoires in COVID-19. The assay was immunoSEQ multiplex PCR, and TCRdb's table has in-frame clones only and misses some. This repertoire shows about 190,000 clones, approximately 90% found once; its top ten account for 20% to 25%. Material for sequencing was PBMCs or T cells enriched from blood (not recorded which). The receptor source for this set is a woman aged 40 to 49 in a cohort exposed to, infected with or recovered from COVID-19 (not recorded which).

This clone counts as medium-sized (0.01 to 0.1%). The chain joins TRBV7-9 to TRBJ1-1, with D unresolved. This CDR3 region has 13 residues. The germline V gene has CDR1 SEHNR and CDR2 FQNEAQ (reference sequence). The ends were cut back, 11 bases at V and 5 bases at J, with 18 bases in the middle. CDR3 amino acids: CACYAEVSTEAFF. The DNA of the CDR3 is TGTGCCTGCTATGCGGAGGTTTCGACTGAAGCTTTCTTT.

The chain carries TRBV5-4 and TRBJ1-1, with TRBD1 matching over 10 bases. This CDR3 has 14 amino acids. Germline V gives CDR1 SGHNT, CDR2 YYREEE (reference sequence). V was clipped by 4 bases and J by 5 bases; unmatched bases: 5. The CDR3 sequence: CASSLGQGSTEAFF. In DNA form, the CDR3 reads TGTGCCAGCAGCCTGGGACAGGGGTCAACTGAAGCTTTCTTT.

The CDR3, as DNA: TGTGCCAGCAGCCAAGAGAGATACATAGCGGGGGAGCAGTACTTC. Protein: CASSQERYIAGEQYF. The chain recombines TRBV3-1 (or the pseudogene TRBV3-2) with TRBJ2-7; 8 bases map to TRBD2. The germline V gene has CDR1 LGHDT and CDR2 YNNKEL (reference sequence). V was clipped by 0 bases and J by 7 bases; unmatched bases: 8. The CDR3 length is 15 residues.

There are a few counts of this clone. The chain couples TRBV14 to TRBJ1-1; possibly TRBD1 for D (5 bases). V lost 4 bases and J 2 bases, leaving 17 bases between the germline ends. Germline V lookup: CDR1 SGHDN, CDR2 FVKESK. The CDR3 is 16 amino acids. CDR3 region: CASSPKTDPKNTEAFF. The CDR3 DNA sequence: TGTGCCAGCAGCCCCAAGACAGACCCCAAAAACACTGAAGCTTTCTTT.

A few counts support this clone. The chain couples TRBV10-2 to TRBJ1-1; TRBD1 matches at 7 bases. This CDR3 region has 17 residues. Germline V gene data show CDR1 as WSHSY and CDR2 as SAAADI. The V segment lost 4 bases and the J segment 0 bases; nucleotides outside the gene matches: 11. Here the CDR3 reads CASSGAYRGRMNTEAFF. CDR3 nucleotides: TGCGCCAGCAGTGGGGCATACAGGGGAAGGATGAACACTGAAGCTTTCTTT.

The chain joins TRBV2 to TRBJ1-5; a possible D gene is TRBD1 (5 bases). The CDR3 runs to 15 residues. Germline assignment: CDR1 SNHLY and CDR2 FYNNEI. The V end lost 2 bases, the J end lost 3 bases, and 11 bases lay between the germline ends. CDR3 residues: CASSEPARVNQPQHF. In DNA, the CDR3 is TGTGCCAGCAGTGAACCCGCCAGGGTCAATCAGCCCCAGCATTTT.

This clone has just a few counts. The chain has TRBV7-8 and TRBJ1-2, with TRBD1 as a possible D gene (5 bases). V was pared by 1 base and J by 0 bases, with 9 bases between. This CDR3 contains 15 residues. The germline V gene encodes CDR1 SGHVS and CDR2 FQNEAQ. The CDR3 coding sequence is TGTGCCAGCAGCTTAGGGGGCAGGGCTAACTATGGCTACACCTTC. It encodes CASSLGGRANYGYTF.

The rearrangement links TRBV5-5 to TRBJ2-7; no clear D. Per the germline V gene, CDR1 is SGHKS and CDR2 is YYEKEE (reference sequence). Deletions cut 4 bases from V and 1 base from J, with 3 bases between. CDR3 length equals 11 residues. The CDR3 protein is CASSQSYEQYF. In DNA form, the CDR3 reads TGTGCCAGCAGCCAATCCTACGAGCAGTACTTC.

V is TRBV2 and J is TRBJ1-2, with 7 positions matching TRBD1. The J segment lost 8 bases and the V segment lost 1 base, leaving 4 bases of the junction unmatched. Germline assignment: CDR1 SNHLY and CDR2 FYNNEI. This CDR3 comprises 13 residues. CDR3 region: CASSEDRGRGYTF. CDR3 in DNA: TGTGCCAGCAGTGAAGACAGGGGCCGGGGCTACACCTTC.

The genes are TRBV6-2 or TRBV6-3 and TRBJ2-7; D might be TRBD2 (5 bases). This CDR3 region has 15 residues. The V and J ends lost 6 bases and 7 bases respectively, with 22 bases between them. Germline CDR1 reads MNHEY; CDR2 reads SVGEGT. CDR3 bases: TGTGCCAGCAGCCCCCGGTGGACGGGGAGTTGGGAGCAGTACTTC. Protein sequence: CASSPRWTGSWEQYF.